This T cell receptor (beta chain) was sequenced in a study of shared clonotypes between healthy human individuals. Points from the study as a whole: Only blood underwent sampling, and tissue repertoires likely differ. Larger richness was generally estimated for naive than memory subsets. An anticipated effect of sequencing depth on clonotype sharing among donors was recognized. Sharing across several donors was seen in roughly 5.2% of naive CD4 clonotypes.

Sequenced by immunoSEQ multiplex PCR; TCRdb stores in-frame clones only, minus some. The repertoire includes about 820,000 clones, more than 85% of them detected once, and 20% to 30% sits in the top ten. Naive CD8 cells lacked CD45RO and underwent positive selection for CCR7, leaving out terminally differentiated effector memory CD45RA+ cells. Germline-derived CDR1 and CDR2 are MNHEY and SMNVEV (reference sequence). V lost 3 bases and J lost 6; bases outside the gene matches: 2. The CDR3 sequence is 13 residues long. Remarks on this clone: Its target is unknown.

The chain combines TRBV27 with TRBJ2-1, with 7 bases lining up with TRBD2. The TCR originated in a man aged 25 to 40 in good health. Sequenced: naive CD8+ T cells sorted from blood. The CDR3 region is CASSLGRANEQFF. The CDR3, as DNA: TGTGCCAGCAGTTTGGGGAGGGCCAATGAGCAGTTCTTC.